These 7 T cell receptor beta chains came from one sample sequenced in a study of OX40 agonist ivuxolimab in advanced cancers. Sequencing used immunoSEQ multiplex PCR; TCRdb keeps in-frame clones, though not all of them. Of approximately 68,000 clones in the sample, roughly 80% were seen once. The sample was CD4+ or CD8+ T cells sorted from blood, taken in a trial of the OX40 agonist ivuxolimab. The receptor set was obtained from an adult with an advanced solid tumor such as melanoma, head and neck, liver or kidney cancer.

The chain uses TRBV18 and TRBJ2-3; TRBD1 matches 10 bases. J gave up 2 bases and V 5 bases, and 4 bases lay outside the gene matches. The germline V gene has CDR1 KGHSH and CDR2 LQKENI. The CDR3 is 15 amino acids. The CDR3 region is CASSDRGRNTDTQYF. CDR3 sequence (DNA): TGTGCCAGCTCAGACAGGGGGCGCAACACAGATACGCAGTATTTT.

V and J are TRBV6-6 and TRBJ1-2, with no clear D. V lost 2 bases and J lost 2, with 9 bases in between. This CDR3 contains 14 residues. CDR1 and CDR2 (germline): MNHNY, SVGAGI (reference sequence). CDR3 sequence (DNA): TGTGCCAGCAGTTACGATTCGGGAAACTATGGCTACACCTTC. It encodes CASSYDSGNYGYTF.

CDR3 nucleotides: TGTGCCAGCTCACAGACAGTCAATCAGCCCCAGCATTTT. This codes for CASSQTVNQPQHF. The genes are TRBV18 and TRBJ1-5; D is perhaps TRBD1 (5 bases). This CDR3 has 13 residues. CDR1 KGHSH and CDR2 LQKENI come from the germline V gene. Trimming pared 4 bases from V and 3 bases from J, leaving 7 bases between.

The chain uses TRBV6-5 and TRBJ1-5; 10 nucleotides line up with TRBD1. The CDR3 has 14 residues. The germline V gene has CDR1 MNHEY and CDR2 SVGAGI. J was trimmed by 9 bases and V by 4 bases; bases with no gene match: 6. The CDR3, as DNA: TGTGCCAGCAGTTTAGGACAGGGGGGATGGCCCCAGCATTTT. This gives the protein CASSLGQGGWPQHF.

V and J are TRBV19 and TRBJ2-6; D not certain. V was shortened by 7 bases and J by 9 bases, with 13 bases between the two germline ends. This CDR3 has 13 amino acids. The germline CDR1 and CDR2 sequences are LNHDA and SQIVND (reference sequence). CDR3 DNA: TGTGCCAGTACAGCCTTGGGTCTCAACGTCCTGACTTTC. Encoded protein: CASTALGLNVLTF.

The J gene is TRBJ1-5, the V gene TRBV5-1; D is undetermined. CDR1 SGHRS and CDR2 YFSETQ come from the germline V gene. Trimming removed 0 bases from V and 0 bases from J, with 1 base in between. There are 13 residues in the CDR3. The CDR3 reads CASSLGSNQPQHF. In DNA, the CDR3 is TGCGCCAGCAGCTTGGGTAGCAATCAGCCCCAGCATTTT.

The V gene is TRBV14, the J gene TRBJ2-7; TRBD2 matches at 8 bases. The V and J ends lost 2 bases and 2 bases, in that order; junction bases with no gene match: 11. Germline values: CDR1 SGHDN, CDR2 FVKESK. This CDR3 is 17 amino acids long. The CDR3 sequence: CASSQFSGGGRTYEQYF. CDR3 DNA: TGTGCCAGCAGCCAATTCTCGGGGGGCGGGAGGACCTACGAGCAGTACTTC.